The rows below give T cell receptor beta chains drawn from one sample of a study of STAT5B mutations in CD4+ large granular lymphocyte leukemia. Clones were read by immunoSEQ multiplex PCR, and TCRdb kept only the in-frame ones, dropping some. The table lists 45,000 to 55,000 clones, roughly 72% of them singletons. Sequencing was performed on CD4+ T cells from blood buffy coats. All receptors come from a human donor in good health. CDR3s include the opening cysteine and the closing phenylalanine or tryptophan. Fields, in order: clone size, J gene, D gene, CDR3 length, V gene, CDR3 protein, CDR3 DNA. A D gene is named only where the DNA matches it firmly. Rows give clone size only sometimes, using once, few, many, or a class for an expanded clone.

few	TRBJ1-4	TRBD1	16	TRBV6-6	CASSYPGDRVGEKLFF	TGTGCCAGCAGTTACCCGGGGGACAGGGTGGGTGAAAAACTGTTTTTT
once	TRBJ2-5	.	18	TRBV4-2	CASSQDRGAGALQETQYF	TGTGCCAGCAGCCAAGATCGAGGGGCAGGGGCCTTACAAGAGACCCAGTACTTC
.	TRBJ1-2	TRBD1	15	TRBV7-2	CASSSRTGGRNGYTF	TGTGCCAGCAGCTCGAGGACAGGGGGCAGGAATGGCTACACCTTC
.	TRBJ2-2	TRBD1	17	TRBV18	CASSPTGVSVNTGELFF	TGTGCCAGCTCACCGACAGGGGTCAGCGTGAACACCGGGGAGCTGTTTTTT
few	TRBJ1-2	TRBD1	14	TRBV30	CAWSRDRGHYGYTF	TGTGCCTGGAGTCGGGACAGGGGACACTATGGCTACACCTTC
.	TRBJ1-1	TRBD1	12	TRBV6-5	CASGDRQRLAFF	TGTGCCAGCGGGGACAGACAGCGTTTAGCTTTCTTT
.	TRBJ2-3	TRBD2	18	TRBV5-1	CASSLASQSAGGTDTQYF	TGCGCCAGCAGCTTGGCCTCTCAGTCGGCGGGGGGCACAGATACGCAGTATTTT
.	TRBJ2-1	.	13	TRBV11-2	CASSRGQYNEQFF	TGTGCCAGCAGCCGCGGACAGTACAATGAGCAGTTCTTC
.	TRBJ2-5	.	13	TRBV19	CASSINREETQYF	TGTGCCAGTAGTATCAACAGGGAGGAGACCCAGTACTTC
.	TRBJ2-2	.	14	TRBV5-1	CASSLDGGLGELFF	TGCGCCAGCAGCTTGGACGGGGGGCTCGGGGAGCTGTTTTTT
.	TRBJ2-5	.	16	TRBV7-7	CASSLGGGRREETQYF	TGTGCTAGCAGCTTGGGTGGGGGTAGAAGGGAAGAGACCCAGTACTTC
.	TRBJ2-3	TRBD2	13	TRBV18	CASSGTSVDTQYF	TGTGCCAGCTCGGGGACTAGCGTAGATACGCAGTATTTT
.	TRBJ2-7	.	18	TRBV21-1	CASSHPAGGPVVVYEQYF	TGTGCCAGCTCCCATCCGGCGGGGGGGCCAGTGGTGGTGTACGAGCAGTACTTC
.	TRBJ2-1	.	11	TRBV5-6	CASSLDNEQFF	TGTGCCAGCAGCTTGGACAATGAGCAGTTCTTC
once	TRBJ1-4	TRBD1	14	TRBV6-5	CASSVDRGREKLFF	TGTGCCAGCAGTGTCGACAGGGGGAGAGAAAAACTGTTTTTT
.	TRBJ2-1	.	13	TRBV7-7	CASSQDSSTEQFF	TGTGCTAGCAGCCAAGACAGTTCGACGGAGCAGTTCTTC
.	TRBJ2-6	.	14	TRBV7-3	CASSSYSGANVLTF	TGTGCCAGCAGCTCCTACTCTGGGGCCAACGTCCTGACTTTC
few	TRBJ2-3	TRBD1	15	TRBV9	CASSVGQGATDTQYF	TGTGCCAGCAGCGTAGGACAGGGGGCAACAGATACGCAGTATTTT